This TCR beta chain was recorded in a study of blood T cells in healthy people across ages. The CDR3 totals 13 residues. The V end was cut by 5 bases, the J end by 6 bases, with 14 bases between. PCR was performed a second time for roughly 7 to 12 cycles using a sample-barcoded 5' primer and a J-beta primer mix. TCRdb reprocessed the 5' RACE reads with MiXCR, giving one entry per CDR3 protein. The sample has some 850,000 distinct CDR3 sequences, 25% to 30% seen once. This clonotype has more than one count but fewer than ten. This sample also appeared in a second study, on T cells of mothers and their children.

The chain joins TRBV12-3 or TRBV12-4 to TRBJ2-7; D perhaps matches TRBD1 (6 bases). The sequenced sample was blood. The TCR comes from a boy younger than 18 in good health. CDR3 coding DNA: TGTGCCAGCAGTATCCGGGACAACTCCGAGCAGTACTTC. Translation gives CASSIRDNSEQYF.